Included here is one T cell receptor beta chain sequence, with context. Its antigen is unidentified. V lost 1 base, J lost 0 bases, and 10 bases lay in between. From germline, CDR1 is SGHNT and CDR2 YYREEE (reference sequence). CDR3 size: 15 residues. 5'-RACE, quantitative and with molecular barcodes, yielded the TCR beta libraries. One entry per CDR3 protein, called by TCRdb with MiXCR from the 5' RACE reads. Here the sample spans 130,000 or so distinct CDR3 sequences, more than 6.5% being singletons. These data come from a study of CD8 T cells in ankylosing spondylitis. Study conclusions and caveats: A TCR beta motif made of fewer than 10 highly homologous variants seemed typical of ankylosing spondylitis blood. Disease-linked clones bore a CD8+ phenotype and were relatively rare in peripheral blood.

The origin of this receptor is a male donor with ankylosing spondylitis or in good health (not recorded which). The specimen sequenced was blood, either unsorted or a sorted T cell fraction (not recorded which). V is TRBV5-4 and J is TRBJ1-1; D not certain. The CDR3 nucleotides are TGTGCCAGCAGCTTGAGGAAAGGGATGAACACTGAAGCTTTCTTT. Translating it yields CASSLRKGMNTEAFF.